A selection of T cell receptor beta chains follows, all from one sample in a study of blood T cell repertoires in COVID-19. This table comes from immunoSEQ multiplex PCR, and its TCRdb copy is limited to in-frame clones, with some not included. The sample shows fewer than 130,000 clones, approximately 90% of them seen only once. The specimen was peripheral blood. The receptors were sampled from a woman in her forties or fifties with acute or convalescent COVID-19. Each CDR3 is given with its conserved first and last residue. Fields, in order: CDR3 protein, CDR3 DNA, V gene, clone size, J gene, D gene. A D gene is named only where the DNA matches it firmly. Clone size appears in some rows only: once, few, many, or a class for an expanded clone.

CDR3aa: CASSSGTGRETQYF; CDR3nt: TGTGCCAGCAGCTCCGGGACAGGGAGAGAGACCCAGTACTTC; v_gene: TRBV11-3; abundance: once; j_gene: TRBJ2-5; d_gene: TRBD1
CDR3aa: CASSPFGQVNHEQYF; CDR3nt: TGCGCCAGCAGCCCCTTTGGACAGGTGAACCACGAGCAGTACTTC; v_gene: TRBV5-1; abundance: few; j_gene: TRBJ2-7; d_gene: TRBD1
CDR3aa: CASSLAGKTSGYNEQFF; CDR3nt: TGTGCCAGCAGCTTAGCGGGGAAGACTAGCGGCTACAATGAGCAGTTCTTC; v_gene: TRBV7-9; abundance: -; j_gene: TRBJ2-1; d_gene: TRBD2
CDR3aa: CSVMTGGRSTEAFF; CDR3nt: TGCAGCGTTATGACAGGGGGGAGGAGCACTGAAGCTTTCTTT; v_gene: TRBV29-1; abundance: -; j_gene: TRBJ1-1; d_gene: TRBD1
CDR3aa: CASMGAGEKLFF; CDR3nt: TGTGCCAGCATGGGGGCCGGGGAAAAACTGTTTTTT; v_gene: TRBV6-5; abundance: -; j_gene: TRBJ1-4; d_gene: -
CDR3aa: CASTGQGANYGYTF; CDR3nt: TGTGCCAGCACTGGACAGGGGGCAAACTATGGCTACACCTTC; v_gene: TRBV6-5; abundance: once; j_gene: TRBJ1-2; d_gene: TRBD1
CDR3aa: CASSPLRPTSDNEQFF; CDR3nt: TGTGCCAGCAGCCCCCTGCGGCCGACTAGCGACAATGAGCAGTTCTTC; v_gene: TRBV9; abundance: -; j_gene: TRBJ2-1; d_gene: TRBD2
CDR3aa: CASSIWREDRAYEQYF; CDR3nt: TGTGCCAGTAGTATTTGGCGGGAGGACCGGGCCTACGAGCAGTACTTC; v_gene: TRBV19; abundance: -; j_gene: TRBJ2-7; d_gene: TRBD2
CDR3aa: CASRQGEVVFYEQYF; CDR3nt: TGTGCCAGCAGGCAGGGGGAGGTAGTGTTCTACGAGCAGTACTTC; v_gene: TRBV6-8; abundance: -; j_gene: TRBJ2-7; d_gene: -
CDR3aa: CAISARDRGRDEQYF; CDR3nt: TGTGCCATCAGCGCAAGGGACAGGGGGCGAGATGAGCAGTACTTC; v_gene: TRBV10-3; abundance: -; j_gene: TRBJ2-7; d_gene: TRBD1
CDR3aa: CASSEDRGDYGYTF; CDR3nt: TGCGCCAGCAGCGAAGACAGGGGGGACTATGGCTACACCTTC; v_gene: TRBV5-1; abundance: -; j_gene: TRBJ1-2; d_gene: TRBD1
CDR3aa: CASSPDRVSTEAFF; CDR3nt: TGTGCCAGCTCACCAGACAGGGTGTCCACTGAAGCTTTCTTT; v_gene: TRBV18; abundance: -; j_gene: TRBJ1-1; d_gene: TRBD1
CDR3aa: CASSLTSQPQHF; CDR3nt: TGTGCCAGCAGTCTGACTAGTCAGCCCCAGCATTTT; v_gene: TRBV7-2; abundance: -; j_gene: TRBJ1-5; d_gene: -
CDR3aa: CASSLTGWTEAFF; CDR3nt: TGTGCCAGCAGCTTGACAGGGTGGACTGAAGCTTTCTTT; v_gene: TRBV5-8; abundance: -; j_gene: TRBJ1-1; d_gene: -
CDR3aa: CATSGHRGEKLFF; CDR3nt: TGTGCCACCAGCGGACACAGGGGAGAAAAACTGTTTTTT; v_gene: TRBV15; abundance: few; j_gene: TRBJ1-4; d_gene: TRBD1
CDR3aa: CASSLGGARLNEQFF; CDR3nt: TGTGCCAGCAGCCTTGGGGGGGCTCGTCTCAATGAGCAGTTCTTC; v_gene: TRBV5-4; abundance: -; j_gene: TRBJ2-1; d_gene: -
CDR3aa: CASSRDTLEEQYF; CDR3nt: TGTGCCAGCAGCCGCGACACTCTGGAAGAGCAGTACTTC; v_gene: TRBV3-1/TRBV3-2; abundance: -; j_gene: TRBJ2-7; d_gene: -
CDR3aa: CASSLSGGQPQHF; CDR3nt: TGCGCCAGCAGCTTGTCAGGAGGACAGCCCCAGCATTTT; v_gene: TRBV5-1; abundance: -; j_gene: TRBJ1-5; d_gene: -
CDR3aa: CAISAGFGTATNEKLFF; CDR3nt: TGTGCCATCAGTGCGGGGTTTGGAACCGCAACTAATGAAAAACTGTTTTTT; v_gene: TRBV10-3; abundance: -; j_gene: TRBJ1-4; d_gene: -
CDR3aa: CASSLGRRTSGHNEQFF; CDR3nt: TGTGCCAGCAGCTTAGGCAGGCGGACTAGCGGCCACAATGAGCAGTTCTTC; v_gene: TRBV7-8; abundance: -; j_gene: TRBJ2-1; d_gene: TRBD2
CDR3aa: CASSLGAQGASYEQYF; CDR3nt: TGTGCCAGCAGCTTGGGGGCGCAGGGCGCCTCCTACGAGCAGTACTTC; v_gene: TRBV11-1; abundance: -; j_gene: TRBJ2-7; d_gene: -
CDR3aa: CATSDLLGGTGELFF; CDR3nt: TGTGCCACCAGTGATTTGCTCGGCGGGACCGGGGAGCTGTTTTTT; v_gene: TRBV24-1; abundance: once; j_gene: TRBJ2-2; d_gene: -
CDR3aa: CASSSSGRGETQYF; CDR3nt: TGTGCCAGCAGCTCCAGCGGGAGGGGAGAGACCCAGTACTTC; v_gene: TRBV7-9; abundance: -; j_gene: TRBJ2-5; d_gene: TRBD2
CDR3aa: CSYGTSVYEQYF; CDR3nt: TGCAGTTATGGGACTAGCGTTTACGAGCAGTACTTC; v_gene: TRBV29-1; abundance: -; j_gene: TRBJ2-7; d_gene: TRBD2
CDR3aa: CASSFLDGAGNEQFF; CDR3nt: TGTGCCAGCAGTTTTCTAGACGGCGCGGGCAATGAGCAGTTCTTC; v_gene: TRBV28; abundance: -; j_gene: TRBJ2-1; d_gene: -
CDR3aa: CASSGQRNTEAFF; CDR3nt: TGTGCCAGCAGCGGACAGAGGAACACTGAAGCTTTCTTT; v_gene: TRBV7-2; abundance: once; j_gene: TRBJ1-1; d_gene: -
CDR3aa: CASSVTGRVSTDTQYF; CDR3nt: TGTGCCAGTAGTGTCACAGGGAGGGTTAGCACAGATACGCAGTATTTT; v_gene: TRBV19; abundance: -; j_gene: TRBJ2-3; d_gene: -
CDR3aa: CASSDPPTGDSEKLFF; CDR3nt: TGTGCCAGCAGTGATCCCCCCACAGGGGATTCGGAAAAACTGTTTTTT; v_gene: TRBV25-1; abundance: -; j_gene: TRBJ1-4; d_gene: TRBD1
CDR3aa: CASSSGLAGSYEQYF; CDR3nt: TGTGCCAGCAGCTCGGGACTAGCGGGAAGCTACGAGCAGTACTTC; v_gene: TRBV11-2; abundance: -; j_gene: TRBJ2-7; d_gene: TRBD2
CDR3aa: CASSSATSGSSSNEQFF; CDR3nt: TGTGCCAGCAGCTCTGCCACTAGCGGGAGTTCGTCCAATGAGCAGTTCTTC; v_gene: TRBV11-2; abundance: -; j_gene: TRBJ2-1; d_gene: TRBD2
CDR3aa: CASSYATGGYEQYF; CDR3nt: TGTGCCAGCAGTTACGCTACAGGGGGGTACGAGCAGTACTTC; v_gene: TRBV6-5; abundance: -; j_gene: TRBJ2-7; d_gene: TRBD1
CDR3aa: CASSIQGRESTDTQYF; CDR3nt: TGTGCCAGCTCGATACAGGGCAGGGAGAGCACAGATACGCAGTATTTT; v_gene: TRBV18; abundance: -; j_gene: TRBJ2-3; d_gene: -
CDR3aa: CASSETGITGELFF; CDR3nt: TGTGCCAGCAGTGAGACAGGGATCACCGGGGAGCTGTTTTTT; v_gene: TRBV2; abundance: -; j_gene: TRBJ2-2; d_gene: TRBD1
CDR3aa: CASNLAGTTGELFF; CDR3nt: TGTGCCAGCAACCTAGCGGGAACCACCGGGGAGCTGTTTTTT; v_gene: TRBV2; abundance: -; j_gene: TRBJ2-2; d_gene: TRBD2
CDR3aa: CASSSFGVSYEQYF; CDR3nt: TGTGCCAGTAGTTCTTTCGGGGTTTCCTACGAGCAGTACTTC; v_gene: TRBV19; abundance: -; j_gene: TRBJ2-7; d_gene: -
CDR3aa: CASSLASGTPYEQYF; CDR3nt: TGTGCCAGCAGCTTGGCCTCCGGGACACCTTACGAGCAGTACTTC; v_gene: TRBV5-5; abundance: -; j_gene: TRBJ2-7; d_gene: -
CDR3aa: CASSLAGGGTDTQYF; CDR3nt: TGTGCCAGCAGTCTAGCGGGAGGGGGCACAGATACGCAGTATTTT; v_gene: TRBV6-5; abundance: -; j_gene: TRBJ2-3; d_gene: TRBD2
CDR3aa: CSVGAGLYNEQFF; CDR3nt: TGCAGCGTTGGTGCGGGACTTTACAATGAGCAGTTCTTC; v_gene: TRBV29-1; abundance: -; j_gene: TRBJ2-1; d_gene: -
CDR3aa: CASSQELRKGHSSSYEQYF; CDR3nt: TGTGCCAGCAGCCAAGAGCTGCGCAAGGGACACTCCAGCTCCTACGAGCAGTACTTC; v_gene: TRBV14; abundance: -; j_gene: TRBJ2-7; d_gene: -
CDR3aa: CASSLTGGAGNQPQHF; CDR3nt: TGTGCCAGCAGCCTAACAGGGGGCGCGGGCAATCAGCCCCAGCATTTT; v_gene: TRBV7-2; abundance: -; j_gene: TRBJ1-5; d_gene: TRBD1
CDR3aa: CASSVTPRIGGGSLRRGYTF; CDR3nt: TGTGCCAGCAGTGTCACCCCCAGGATTGGCGGGGGCTCATTGCGTCGTGGCTACACCTTC; v_gene: TRBV6-1; abundance: -; j_gene: TRBJ1-2; d_gene: -
CDR3aa: CASSIIPGPPRTGELFF; CDR3nt: TGTGCCAGTAGTATTATCCCGGGTCCCCCACGGACCGGGGAGCTGTTTTTT; v_gene: TRBV19; abundance: -; j_gene: TRBJ2-2; d_gene: -
CDR3aa: CAGAADRPRRDGYTF; CDR3nt: TGTGCCGGAGCCGCGGACAGGCCACGACGGGATGGCTACACCTTC; v_gene: TRBV6-5; abundance: -; j_gene: TRBJ1-2; d_gene: TRBD1
CDR3aa: CASNNRIQGYGYTF; CDR3nt: TGTGCCAGTAATAATAGGATACAGGGGTATGGCTACACCTTC; v_gene: TRBV19; abundance: -; j_gene: TRBJ1-2; d_gene: TRBD1
CDR3aa: CASSLDGVQPQHF; CDR3nt: TGTGCCAGCAGCTTAGACGGGGTTCAGCCCCAGCATTTT; v_gene: TRBV7-9; abundance: -; j_gene: TRBJ1-5; d_gene: -
CDR3aa: CASSIDSLAGGRREQFF; CDR3nt: TGTGCCAGTAGTATAGATTCTCTAGCGGGAGGGAGAAGGGAGCAGTTCTTC; v_gene: TRBV19; abundance: -; j_gene: TRBJ2-1; d_gene: TRBD2
CDR3aa: CASSQPKRASGNYNEQFF; CDR3nt: TGTGCCAGCAGCCAACCAAAGAGGGCTAGCGGGAACTACAATGAGCAGTTCTTC; v_gene: TRBV4-2; abundance: -; j_gene: TRBJ2-1; d_gene: TRBD2
CDR3aa: CASSPLRGTMNTEAFF; CDR3nt: TGTGCCAGCTCACCCCTTCGGGGGACGATGAACACTGAAGCTTTCTTT; v_gene: TRBV18; abundance: few; j_gene: TRBJ1-1; d_gene: -
CDR3aa: CASSFTGGDSPLHF; CDR3nt: TGCGCCAGCAGCTTCACCGGGGGTGATTCACCCCTCCACTTT; v_gene: TRBV5-1; abundance: once; j_gene: TRBJ1-6; d_gene: -
CDR3aa: CASSSILAGGAETQYF; CDR3nt: TGTGCCAGCAGTTCAATCTTAGCGGGAGGAGCTGAGACCCAGTACTTC; v_gene: TRBV7-2; abundance: -; j_gene: TRBJ2-5; d_gene: TRBD2
CDR3aa: CASSLAGLAGATEQFF; CDR3nt: TGTGCCAGCAGCTTAGCGGGACTAGCGGGAGCAACGGAGCAGTTCTTC; v_gene: TRBV7-2; abundance: once; j_gene: TRBJ2-1; d_gene: TRBD2
CDR3aa: CASSPYITTASPRPSHEQFF; CDR3nt: TGTGCCAGCAGCCCCTACATCACTACGGCTTCTCCCAGACCATCCCATGAGCAGTTCTTC; v_gene: TRBV4-2; abundance: -; j_gene: TRBJ2-1; d_gene: -
CDR3aa: CASSPVGARHSGNTIYF; CDR3nt: TGTGCCAGCAGCCCAGTCGGCGCCCGACACTCTGGAAACACCATATATTTT; v_gene: TRBV14; abundance: -; j_gene: TRBJ1-3; d_gene: -
CDR3aa: CSVPIPPAETQYF; CDR3nt: TGCAGCGTACCAATCCCCCCCGCGGAGACCCAGTACTTC; v_gene: TRBV29-1; abundance: -; j_gene: TRBJ2-5; d_gene: -
CDR3aa: CASSPRRGVPGNTIYF; CDR3nt: TGTGCCAGCAGCCCGAGACGCGGTGTGCCAGGAAACACCATATATTTT; v_gene: TRBV11-2; abundance: -; j_gene: TRBJ1-3; d_gene: -
CDR3aa: CASSTRQVTEAFF; CDR3nt: TGTGCCAGCAGCACCCGACAAGTCACTGAAGCTTTCTTT; v_gene: TRBV5-5; abundance: few; j_gene: TRBJ1-1; d_gene: -
CDR3aa: CASSYKGEQYF; CDR3nt: TGTGCCAGCAGTTACAAGGGGGAGCAGTACTTC; v_gene: TRBV6-5; abundance: -; j_gene: TRBJ2-7; d_gene: -